A single sample gave rise to the 18 T cell receptor beta chains below, sequenced in a study of OX40 agonist ivuxolimab in advanced cancers. The table came from immunoSEQ multiplex PCR; TCRdb's copy has only in-frame clones and leaves some out. The sample shows 43,000 or so clones, about 88% of them seen only once. The sequencing used CD4+ or CD8+ T cells sorted from blood, collected in a trial of the OX40 agonist ivuxolimab. These TCRs come from an adult with an advanced solid tumor such as melanoma, head and neck, liver or kidney cancer.

The J gene is TRBJ2-1, the V gene TRBV6-1, with TRBD2 identical over 10 bases. CDR1 is MNHNS and CDR2 is SASEGT in the germline V gene. The CDR3 extends over 15 amino acids. V shed 6 bases and J 3 bases; nucleotides not matched to a gene: 5. The CDR3 nucleotides are TGTGCCAGCAGCATCAGCGGGAGGGACTACAATGAGCAGTTCTTC. It is translated as CASSISGRDYNEQFF.

The chain employs TRBV7-8 and TRBJ2-3; D ambiguous. CDR3 size: 14 residues. Germline CDR1 and CDR2: SGHVS and FQNEAQ. With 3 bases removed from V and 7 bases from J, the gap between germline ends came to 14 bases. As DNA, the CDR3 is TGTGCCAGCAGCTTTAGTGGTGGGATGAATACGCAGTATTTT. Translated, it gives CASSFSGGMNTQYF.

This sequence joins TRBV27 and TRBJ1-1, with no clear D. The CDR3 runs 14 residues. Germline CDR1 and CDR2: MNHEY and SMNVEV (reference sequence). V lost 3 bases, J lost 8 bases, and 16 bases lay in between. The CDR3 DNA follows: TGTGCCAGCAGTTTCGCTGGACGGGCTAGGGAAGCTTTCTTT. It is translated as CASSFAGRAREAFF.

This chain links TRBV11-2 with TRBJ1-2, with D maybe TRBD1 (5 bases). The CDR3 contains 17 residues. V lost 2 bases and J 2 bases, leaving 18 bases between the germline ends. Germline-derived CDR1 and CDR2 are SGHAT and FQNNGV. The CDR3 sequence: CASSLLFGGSGNYGYTF. CDR3 coding DNA: TGTGCCAGCAGCTTACTTTTTGGGGGTTCCGGGAACTATGGCTACACCTTC.

This clone is deemed medium-sized. The chain carries TRBV28 and TRBJ1-5, with a weak D call TRBD1 (5 bases). The CDR3 runs to 14 residues. CDR1 and CDR2 (germline): MDHEN, SYDVKM. The V and J ends lost 5 bases and 7 bases respectively, with 15 bases between them. The CDR3 protein is CASSKGERGQPQHF. In DNA form, the CDR3 reads TGTGCCAGCAGTAAAGGGGAGAGGGGACAGCCCCAGCATTTT.

The V call is TRBV20-1, the J call TRBJ2-7; perhaps TRBD2 as D (6 bases). The length of the CDR3 is 11 residues. Deletions cut 5 bases from V and 5 bases from J, with 10 bases between. Germline CDR1 reads DFQATT; CDR2 reads SNEGSKA (reference sequence). This chain's CDR3 is CSASGDHEQYF. CDR3 bases: TGCAGTGCTTCGGGGGATCACGAGCAGTACTTC.

This clone is a singleton in its sample. The chain has TRBV7-2 and TRBJ2-5, with TRBD2 matching 11 bases. The V segment lost 0 bases and the J segment 0 bases; nucleotides outside the gene matches: 3. Per germline, CDR1 SGHTA and CDR2 FQGNSA. This CDR3 region has 17 residues. The CDR3 here is CASSLAPSGGYQETQYF. In DNA form, the CDR3 reads TGTGCCAGCAGCTTAGCGCCTAGCGGGGGGTACCAAGAGACCCAGTACTTC.

The chain joins TRBV7-2 to TRBJ1-5; possibly TRBD1 for D (6 bases). Germline CDR1 SGHTA, CDR2 FQGNSA. This CDR3 has 15 amino acids. V shed 1 base and J shed 3 bases, with 10 bases lying between them. The CDR3 DNA reads TGTGCCAGCAGCTTAGACGGACAGTTCAATCAGCCCCAGCATTTT. Encoded protein: CASSLDGQFNQPQHF.

This rearrangement joins TRBV29-1 to TRBJ2-5; D remains unclear. The CDR3 length is 12 residues. Germline-derived CDR1 and CDR2 are SQVTM and ANQGSEA. Trimming shortened V by 4 bases and J by 2 bases, and 8 bases separated the two germline ends. The CDR3 region is CSVVYAQETQYF. The CDR3 region has the DNA TGCAGCGTTGTCTATGCTCAAGAGACCCAGTACTTC.

The gene calls are TRBV6-6 and TRBJ1-2, with D possibly TRBD1 on 6 matching bases. The V end lost 5 bases, the J end lost 3 bases, and 7 bases lay between the germline ends. This CDR3 is 12 amino acids long. Germline V gene lookup returns CDR1 MNHNY and CDR2 SVGAGI (reference sequence). The CDR3 spells CASSTGYYGYTF. Written as DNA, the CDR3 is TGTGCCAGCAGTACAGGGTACTATGGCTACACCTTC.

The chain uses TRBV19 and TRBJ1-5; 9 bases fit TRBD1. The CDR3 length is 19 residues. Germline values: CDR1 LNHDA, CDR2 SQIVND (reference sequence). The junction had 15 bases not matched to a gene; V was cut back by 4 bases and J by 2 bases. The CDR3 region has the DNA TGTGCCAGTAGTAGGCCTGGGACAGGGCCGGGGTTGGGCAATCAGCCCCAGCATTTT. Its protein product is CASSRPGTGPGLGNQPQHF.

The chain combines TRBV18 with TRBJ1-3; D is ambiguous. Trimming pared 3 bases from V and 0 bases from J, leaving 9 bases between. CDR1 is KGHSH and CDR2 is LQKENI in the germline V gene. This CDR3 is 15 amino acids long. CDR3 coding DNA: TGTGCCAGCTCACCGAGCAGGAACTCTGGAAACACCATATATTTT. It codes for CASSPSRNSGNTIYF.

The chain carries TRBV19 and TRBJ1-5; D is uncertain. CDR1 is LNHDA, CDR2 SQIVND, per germline (reference sequence). The V gene lost 5 bases and the J gene lost 3 bases, with 8 bases spanning the gap. CDR3 length equals 13 residues. The CDR3: CASSFPVNQPQHF. Written as DNA, the CDR3 is TGTGCCAGTAGTTTCCCGGTCAATCAGCCCCAGCATTTT.

The table lists this clone with a count of one. The V gene is TRBV6-5, the J gene TRBJ1-1, with D possibly matching TRBD1 (5 bases). The V end lost 5 bases, the J end lost 4 bases, and 14 bases lay between the germline ends. Germline V gene lookup returns CDR1 MNHEY and CDR2 SVGAGI. This CDR3 has 14 amino acids. CDR3 bases: TGTGCCAGCAGTCCTCGACAGACGGGCACTGAAGCTTTCTTT. This codes for CASSPRQTGTEAFF.

V is TRBV2 and J is TRBJ2-2; D is perhaps TRBD2 (6 bases). The CDR3 has 19 amino acids. Germline V gives CDR1 SNHLY, CDR2 FYNNEI. V was cut by 6 bases and J by 2 bases, with 25 bases left in between. The CDR3 spells CASREFTSYPLTNTGELFF. The CDR3, as DNA: TGTGCCAGCAGGGAATTTACTAGCTACCCTTTAACAAACACCGGGGAGCTGTTTTTT.

V and J are TRBV7-2 and TRBJ2-1; no definite D call. V shed 1 base and J shed 8 bases, with 15 bases lying between them. Germline V gene data show CDR1 as SGHTA and CDR2 as FQGNSA. This CDR3 has 15 residues. The CDR3 protein is CASSLGSQGSDEQFF. The CDR3 DNA follows: TGTGCCAGCAGCTTAGGCTCCCAAGGCAGCGATGAGCAGTTCTTC.

The rearrangement uses TRBV13 and TRBJ1-1; unclear D gene. The V end was cut by 5 bases, the J end by 0 bases, with 7 bases between. The CDR3 extends over 13 amino acids. CDR1 PRHDT and CDR2 FYEKMQ come from the germline V gene (reference sequence). CDR3 sequence (DNA): TGTGCCAGCAGCCTCTCCCTGAACACTGAAGCTTTCTTT. This sequence encodes CASSLSLNTEAFF.

This clone was observed a few times. The chain recombines TRBV28 with TRBJ2-3; possible D gene TRBD1, 6 bases. Trimming took 3 bases from V and 7 from J, leaving 17 bases between them. The CDR3 loop spans 15 amino acids. Germline CDR1 MDHEN, CDR2 SYDVKM. As DNA, the CDR3 is TGTGCCAGCAGTTTGGGTAGGCAGGGGATTTATACGCAGTATTTT. This encodes CASSLGRQGIYTQYF.